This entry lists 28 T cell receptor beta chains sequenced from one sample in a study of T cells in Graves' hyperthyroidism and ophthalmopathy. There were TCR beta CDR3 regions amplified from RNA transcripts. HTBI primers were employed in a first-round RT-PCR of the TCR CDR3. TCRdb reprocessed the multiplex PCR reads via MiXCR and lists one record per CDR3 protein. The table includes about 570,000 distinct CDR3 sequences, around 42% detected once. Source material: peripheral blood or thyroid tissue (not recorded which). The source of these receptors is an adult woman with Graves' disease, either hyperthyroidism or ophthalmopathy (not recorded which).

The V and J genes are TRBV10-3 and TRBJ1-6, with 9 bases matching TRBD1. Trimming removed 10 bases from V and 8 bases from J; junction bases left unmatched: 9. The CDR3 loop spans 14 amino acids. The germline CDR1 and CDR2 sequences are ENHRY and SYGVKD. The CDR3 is CATLGDREDSPLHF. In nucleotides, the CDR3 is TGTGCCACCCTGGGGGACAGGGAGGATTCACCCCTCCACTTT.

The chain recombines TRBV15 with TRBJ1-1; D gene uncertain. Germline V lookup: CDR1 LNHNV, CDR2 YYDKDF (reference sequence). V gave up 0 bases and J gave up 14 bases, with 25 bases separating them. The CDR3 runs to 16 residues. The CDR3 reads CATSRDGPSGVGEQFF. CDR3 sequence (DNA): TGTGCCACCAGCAGAGATGGCCCTAGCGGGGTTGGTGAGCAGTTCTTT.

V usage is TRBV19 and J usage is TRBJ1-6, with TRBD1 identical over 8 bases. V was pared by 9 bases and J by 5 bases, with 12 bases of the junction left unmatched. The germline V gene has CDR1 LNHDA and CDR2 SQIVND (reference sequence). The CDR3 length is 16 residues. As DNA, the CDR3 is TGTGCCAGCAGCGAGAAGACAGGGGAGAATAATTCACCCCTCCACTTT. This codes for CASSEKTGENNSPLHF.

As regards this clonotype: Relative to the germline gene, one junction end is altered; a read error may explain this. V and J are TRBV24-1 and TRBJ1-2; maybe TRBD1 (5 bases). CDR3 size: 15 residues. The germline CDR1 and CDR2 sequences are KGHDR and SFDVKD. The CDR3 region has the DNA TGTGCCAGCAGTGATACCGGGACTAGCGGGAGCGGCTACACCTTC. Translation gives CASSDTGTSGSGYTF.

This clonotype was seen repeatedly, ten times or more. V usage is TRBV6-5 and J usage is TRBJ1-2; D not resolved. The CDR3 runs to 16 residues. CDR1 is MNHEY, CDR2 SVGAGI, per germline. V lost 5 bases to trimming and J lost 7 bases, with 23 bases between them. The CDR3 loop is CASSVTPGLWRGGYTF. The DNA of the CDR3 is TGTGCCAGCAGTGTCACCCCGGGTCTGTGGAGAGGTGGCTACACCTTC.

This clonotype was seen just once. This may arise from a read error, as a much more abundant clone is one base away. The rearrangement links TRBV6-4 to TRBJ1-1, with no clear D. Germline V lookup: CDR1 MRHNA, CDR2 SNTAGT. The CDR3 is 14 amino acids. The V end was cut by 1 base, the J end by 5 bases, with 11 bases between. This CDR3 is CASSDYGERTEAFF. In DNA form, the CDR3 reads TGTGCCAGCAGTGACTATGGGGAGAGGACTGAAGCTTTCTTT.

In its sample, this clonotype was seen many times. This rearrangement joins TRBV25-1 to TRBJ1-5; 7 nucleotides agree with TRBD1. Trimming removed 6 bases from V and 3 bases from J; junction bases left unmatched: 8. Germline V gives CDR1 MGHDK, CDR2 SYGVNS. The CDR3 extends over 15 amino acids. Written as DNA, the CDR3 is TGTGCCAGCAGAGGCGGACAGGAGTACAATCAGCCCCAGCATTTT. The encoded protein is CASRGGQEYNQPQHF.

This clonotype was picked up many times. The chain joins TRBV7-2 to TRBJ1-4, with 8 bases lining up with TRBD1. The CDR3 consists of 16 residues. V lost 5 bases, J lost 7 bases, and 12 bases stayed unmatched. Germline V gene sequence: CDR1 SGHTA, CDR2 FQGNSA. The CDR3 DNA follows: TGTGCCAGCAGCACCAGGGGGCTTGGACCACCTGAAAAACTGTTTTTT. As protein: CASSTRGLGPPEKLFF.

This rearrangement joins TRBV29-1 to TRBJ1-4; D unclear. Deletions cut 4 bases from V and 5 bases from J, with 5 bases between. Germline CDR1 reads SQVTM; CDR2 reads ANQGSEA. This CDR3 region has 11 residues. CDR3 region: CSVGENEKLFF. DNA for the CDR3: TGCAGCGTTGGAGAAAATGAAAAACTGTTTTTT.

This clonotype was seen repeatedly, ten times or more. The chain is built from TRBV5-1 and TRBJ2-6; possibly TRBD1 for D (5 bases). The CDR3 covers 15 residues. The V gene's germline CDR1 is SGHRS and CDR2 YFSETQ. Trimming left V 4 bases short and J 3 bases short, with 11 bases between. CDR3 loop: CASSAPGFGANVLTF. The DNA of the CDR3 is TGCGCCAGCAGCGCCCCAGGGTTTGGGGCCAACGTCCTGACTTTC.

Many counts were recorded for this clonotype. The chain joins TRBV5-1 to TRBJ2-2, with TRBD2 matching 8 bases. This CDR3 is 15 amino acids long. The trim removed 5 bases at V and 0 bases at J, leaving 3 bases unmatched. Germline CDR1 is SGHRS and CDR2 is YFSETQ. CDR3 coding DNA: TGCGCCAGCAGTAAAGCGGGAGCGAACACCGGGGAGCTGTTTTTT. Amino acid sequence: CASSKAGANTGELFF.

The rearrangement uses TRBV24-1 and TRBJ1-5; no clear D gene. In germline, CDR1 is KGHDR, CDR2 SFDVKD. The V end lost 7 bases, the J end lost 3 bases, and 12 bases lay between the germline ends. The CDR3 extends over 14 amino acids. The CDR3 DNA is TGTGCCACCAGCAGTTTTAGGGTCAATCAGCCCCAGCATTTT. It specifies CATSSFRVNQPQHF.

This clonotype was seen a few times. This CDR3 is CASSLEGKANTGELFF. The CDR3 region has the DNA TGTGCCAGCAGCTTAGAGGGAAAAGCGAACACCGGGGAGCTGTTTTTT. This chain links TRBV7-9 with TRBJ2-2; D is unresolved. With 1 base removed from V and 0 bases from J, the gap between germline ends came to 9 bases. This CDR3 is 16 amino acids long. Germline-derived CDR1 and CDR2 are SEHNR and FQNEAQ (reference sequence).

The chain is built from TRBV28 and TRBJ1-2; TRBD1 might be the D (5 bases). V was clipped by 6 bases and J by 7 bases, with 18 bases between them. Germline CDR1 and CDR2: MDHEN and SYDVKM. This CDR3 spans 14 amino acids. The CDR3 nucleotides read TGTGCCAGCAGCCGACGGGGCGCGGGCGGTGGCTACACCTTC. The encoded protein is CASSRRGAGGGYTF.

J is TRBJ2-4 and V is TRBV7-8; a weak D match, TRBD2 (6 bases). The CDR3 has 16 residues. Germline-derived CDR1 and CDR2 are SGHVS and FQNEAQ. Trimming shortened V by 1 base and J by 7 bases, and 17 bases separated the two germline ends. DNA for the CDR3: TGTGCCAGCAGCTTAGAAAGAGCGGGTGGTGGGAACATTCAGTACTTC. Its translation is CASSLERAGGGNIQYF.

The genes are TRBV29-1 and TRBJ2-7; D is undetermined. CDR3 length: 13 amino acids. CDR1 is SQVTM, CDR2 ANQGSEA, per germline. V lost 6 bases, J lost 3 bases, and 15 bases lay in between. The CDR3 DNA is TGCAGCGTGACGACGAAACAAGACTACGAGCAGTACTTC. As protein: CSVTTKQDYEQYF.

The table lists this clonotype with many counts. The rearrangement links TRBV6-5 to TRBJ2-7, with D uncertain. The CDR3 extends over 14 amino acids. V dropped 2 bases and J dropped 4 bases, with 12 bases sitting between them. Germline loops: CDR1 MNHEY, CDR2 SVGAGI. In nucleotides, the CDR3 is TGTGCCAGCAGTTACGGCGACGGGTTTTACGAGCAGTACTTC. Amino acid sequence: CASSYGDGFYEQYF.

DNA for the CDR3: TGTGCCAGCAGCTTATCAGGACCGGGTGGGGAGCTGTTTTTT. Its translation is CASSLSGPGGELFF. The rearrangement links TRBV7-6 to TRBJ2-2; D is undetermined. V gave up 2 bases and J gave up 8 bases, with 12 bases separating them. This CDR3 has 14 amino acids. From germline, CDR1 is SGHVS and CDR2 FNYEAQ.

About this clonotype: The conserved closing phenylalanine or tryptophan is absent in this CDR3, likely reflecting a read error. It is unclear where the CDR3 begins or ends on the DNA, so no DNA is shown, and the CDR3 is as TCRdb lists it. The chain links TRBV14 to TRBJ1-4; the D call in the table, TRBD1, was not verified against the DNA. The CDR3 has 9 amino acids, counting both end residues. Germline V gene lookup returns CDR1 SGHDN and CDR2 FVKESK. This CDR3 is CASSPRQGD.

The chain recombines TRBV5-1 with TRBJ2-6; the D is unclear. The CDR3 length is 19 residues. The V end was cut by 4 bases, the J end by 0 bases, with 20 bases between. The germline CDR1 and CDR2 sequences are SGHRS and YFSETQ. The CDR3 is CASSLGTHGFLSGANVLTF. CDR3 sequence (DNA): TGCGCCAGCAGCCTGGGAACCCATGGATTCCTCTCTGGGGCCAACGTCCTGACTTTC.

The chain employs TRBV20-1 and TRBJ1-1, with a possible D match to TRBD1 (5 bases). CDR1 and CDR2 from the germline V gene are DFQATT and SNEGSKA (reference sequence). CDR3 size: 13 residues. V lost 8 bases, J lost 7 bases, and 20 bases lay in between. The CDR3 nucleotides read TGCAGTAAACAGGAAAGCTCCTACAATGAAGCTTTCTTT. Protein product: CSKQESSYNEAFF.

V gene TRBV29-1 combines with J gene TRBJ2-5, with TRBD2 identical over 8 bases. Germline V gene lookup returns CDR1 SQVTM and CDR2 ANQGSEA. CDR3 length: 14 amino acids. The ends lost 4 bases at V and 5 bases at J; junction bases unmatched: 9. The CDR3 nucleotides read TGCAGCGTTGCGGAAGGCGGGAGGTATGAGACCCAGTACTTC. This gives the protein CSVAEGGRYETQYF.

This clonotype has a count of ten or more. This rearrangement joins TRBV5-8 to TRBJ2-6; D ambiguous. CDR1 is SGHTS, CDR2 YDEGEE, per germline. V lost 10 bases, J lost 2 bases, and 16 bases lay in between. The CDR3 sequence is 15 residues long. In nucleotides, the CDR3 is TGTGCCGGGTCCGGCGGTTGGGCTGGGGCCAACGTCCTGACTTTC. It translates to CAGSGGWAGANVLTF.

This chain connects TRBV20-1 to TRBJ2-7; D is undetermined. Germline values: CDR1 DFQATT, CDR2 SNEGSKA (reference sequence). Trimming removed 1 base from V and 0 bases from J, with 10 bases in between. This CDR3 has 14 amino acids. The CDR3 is CSARGSVSSYEQYF. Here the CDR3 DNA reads TGCAGTGCTAGAGGTTCTGTAAGCTCCTACGAGCAGTACTTC.

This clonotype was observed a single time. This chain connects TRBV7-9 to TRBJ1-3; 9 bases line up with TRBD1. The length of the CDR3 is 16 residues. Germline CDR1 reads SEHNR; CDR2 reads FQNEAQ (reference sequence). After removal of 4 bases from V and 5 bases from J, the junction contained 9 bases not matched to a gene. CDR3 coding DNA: TGTGCCAGCAGCTCGGTCCGGACAGGGGCTCGAAACACCATATATTTT. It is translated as CASSSVRTGARNTIYF.

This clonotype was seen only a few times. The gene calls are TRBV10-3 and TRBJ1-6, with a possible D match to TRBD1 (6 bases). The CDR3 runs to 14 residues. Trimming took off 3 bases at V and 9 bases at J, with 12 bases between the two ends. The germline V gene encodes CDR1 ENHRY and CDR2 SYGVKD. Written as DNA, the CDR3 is TGTGCCATCAGTGAAGGCAGGGGTGGTTCACCCCTCCACTTT. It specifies CAISEGRGGSPLHF.

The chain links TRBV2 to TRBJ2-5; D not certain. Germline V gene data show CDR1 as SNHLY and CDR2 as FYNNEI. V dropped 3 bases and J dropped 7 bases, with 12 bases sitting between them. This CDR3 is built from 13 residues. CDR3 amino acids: CASSELSLGTQYF. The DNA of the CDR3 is TGTGCCAGCAGTGAGTTGTCGTTGGGGACCCAGTACTTC.

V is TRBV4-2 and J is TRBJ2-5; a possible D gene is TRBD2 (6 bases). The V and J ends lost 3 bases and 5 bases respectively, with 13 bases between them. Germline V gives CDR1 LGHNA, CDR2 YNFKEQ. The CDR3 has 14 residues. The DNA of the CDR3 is TGTGCCAGCAGCCAGGGAGGTGAAGGGGAGACCCAGTACTTC. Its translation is CASSQGGEGETQYF.